The rows below give T cell receptor beta chains drawn from one sample of a study of blood T cells in healthy people across ages. TCRdb redid the calling of the 5' RACE reads with MiXCR, one entry per CDR3 protein. The sample carries just over 1 million distinct CDR3 sequences, under 45% recorded once. Sequences were obtained from blood. The receptor set was obtained from a woman between 55 and 75 years old in good health. Each CDR3 is given with its conserved first and last residue. The D gene is left open where the match is weak. Some rows have no size entry. The others give once, few or many, or a class for an expanded clone.

j_call	d_call	clone_size	v_call	cdr3_nt	cdr3_aa
TRBJ2-7	TRBD2	few	TRBV14	TGTGCCAGCAGTCGTACGGGACTAGTAAGCGAGCAGTACTTC	CASSRTGLVSEQYF
TRBJ1-5	-	few	TRBV5-1	TGCGCCAGCAGCCAGGGCAGCGCTGCGGAAGCTAGCAATCAGCCCCAGCATTTT	CASSQGSAAEASNQPQHF
TRBJ2-7	-	few	TRBV14	TGTGCCAGCAGCCAAGATCTCGCTCCCTACGAGCAGTACTTC	CASSQDLAPYEQYF
TRBJ2-7	-	-	TRBV29-1	TGCAGCGTTGAAGGGGGAGGACACTCCTACGAGCAGTACTTC	CSVEGGGHSYEQYF
TRBJ2-1	-	-	TRBV3-1	TGTGCCAGCAGCCAAGATTCGGGTTTTGGGGATGAGCAGTTCTTC	CASSQDSGFGDEQFF
TRBJ2-5	-	-	TRBV5-1	TGCGCCAGCAGCCGCGCGAGGGGAGATGGGACCCAGTACTTC	CASSRARGDGTQYF
TRBJ2-1	-	-	TRBV28	TGTGCCAGCAGTTCGGGCCCCCAAAGGTACAATGAGCAGTTCTTC	CASSSGPQRYNEQFF
TRBJ2-7	-	-	TRBV27	TGTGCCAGCAGTCCCTTGGCGGGAAAATACGAGCAGTACTTC	CASSPLAGKYEQYF
TRBJ2-1	TRBD2	few	TRBV10-3	TGTGCCATCCTGGACCCTACAACTAGCGGGAGGCCCGTTGAGCAGTTCTTC	CAILDPTTSGRPVEQFF
TRBJ1-5	-	-	TRBV20-1	TGCAGTGCTAGAGGCATTAGGGACGGTGATAGCAATCAGCCCCAGCATTTT	CSARGIRDGDSNQPQHF
TRBJ2-1	TRBD2	-	TRBV3-1	TGTGCCAGCAGCCAAGGGGCGGGAGGGTGGATGAATGAGCAGTTCTTC	CASSQGAGGWMNEQFF
TRBJ2-1	-	-	TRBV20-1	TGCAGTGCTAGAGAGGGGGTCACCTACAATGAGCAGTTCTTC	CSAREGVTYNEQFF
TRBJ2-3	-	-	TRBV5-1	TGCGCCAGCAGCTTGGCCGGGGCTCAATTGGGAACAGATACGCAGTATTTT	CASSLAGAQLGTDTQYF
TRBJ2-4	TRBD2	few	TRBV20-1	TGCAGTGCTTTAGGGATTCGGACTAGCGGGAGGAGAGAGCAGTACTTC	CSALGIRTSGRREQYF
TRBJ2-4	-	many	TRBV15	TGTGCCACCAGCAGAGATTTTGGGGCGGCCAAAAACATTCAGTACTTC	CATSRDFGAAKNIQYF
TRBJ1-1	-	-	TRBV6-5	TGTGCCAGCAGCCAGGACAGTTCGACTGAAGCTTTCTTT	CASSQDSSTEAFF
TRBJ1-5	-	few	TRBV12-3/TRBV12-4	TGTGCCAGCAGTCCCGGGACCGGACTAGGTCAGCCCCAGCATTTT	CASSPGTGLGQPQHF
TRBJ2-5	-	-	TRBV12-3/TRBV12-4	TGTGCCAGCAGTCCAAGACAAAAGGGCCAACAAGAGACCCAGTACTTC	CASSPRQKGQQETQYF
TRBJ1-6	-	-	TRBV5-6	TGTGCCAGCAGCCCACAGGGAAATAATTCACCCCTCCACTTT	CASSPQGNNSPLHF
TRBJ2-1	TRBD2	-	TRBV5-1	TGCACCAGCAGCCTTCGACTAGCGGGTCGCTCCAATGAGCAGTTCTTC	CTSSLRLAGRSNEQFF
TRBJ2-2	-	-	TRBV10-3	TGTGCCATCAGCGCTCTCGGGGAGCTGTTTTTT	CAISALGELFF
TRBJ1-1	-	-	TRBV12-3/TRBV12-4	TGTGCCAGCAGTCCCCGAACCAACACTGAAGCTTTCTTT	CASSPRTNTEAFF
TRBJ1-4	-	few	TRBV27	TGTGCCAGCAGTTTAAACGGTCTGAAGGATGAAAAACTGTTTTTT	CASSLNGLKDEKLFF
TRBJ2-7	TRBD1	-	TRBV5-1	TGCGCCAGCAGCTTCTGGGACAGGGTCCCCTGCGAGCAGTACTTC	CASSFWDRVPCEQYF
TRBJ2-7	TRBD1	few	TRBV2	TGTGCCAGCAGCACGCCTGGGGACAGGGAATCCTACGAGCAGTACTTC	CASSTPGDRESYEQYF
TRBJ2-3	-	-	TRBV6-5	TGTGCCAGCAGTTACGGAGCGGAAACCATTCCTAGCACAGATACGCAGTATTTT	CASSYGAETIPSTDTQYF
TRBJ1-5	-	once	TRBV6-2/TRBV6-3	-	CASSYSGSDEQFFGPGTDQPQHF
TRBJ2-3	-	-	TRBV27	TGTGCCAGCAGTTCTATCGCTCGGGCAGATACGCAGTATTTT	CASSSIARADTQYF
TRBJ1-2	TRBD1	-	TRBV7-9	TGTGCCAGCAGCCGCCTACTGGGACAGGGGGTTTATGGCTACACCTTC	CASSRLLGQGVYGYTF
TRBJ2-7	-	many	TRBV21-1	TGTGCCAGCAGCGAAAGACTGGGTTCCGGTGGGCAGTACTTC	CASSERLGSGGQYF
TRBJ1-1	TRBD1	-	TRBV9	TGTGCCAGCAGCTCGCAGGGGGCTTCCACTTACAACACTGAAGCTTTCTTT	CASSSQGASTYNTEAFF
TRBJ2-1	TRBD2	-	TRBV28	TGTGCCAGCACCCGCAGGTTAGCGGGAACCGGACTCTCAAGCAATGAGCAGTTCTTC	CASTRRLAGTGLSSNEQFF
TRBJ1-5	-	-	TRBV20-1	TGCAGTGCTAGATATGGGGGAGGGAATCAGCCCCAGCATTTT	CSARYGGGNQPQHF
TRBJ1-2	-	-	TRBV25-1	TGTGCCAGCAGTGAAGGTCCAGGCTTCTATGGCTACACCTTC	CASSEGPGFYGYTF
TRBJ2-7	-	-	TRBV7-9	TGTGCCAGCAGCTTAGCGAACAACCCGGGGTACGAGCAGTACTTC	CASSLANNPGYEQYF